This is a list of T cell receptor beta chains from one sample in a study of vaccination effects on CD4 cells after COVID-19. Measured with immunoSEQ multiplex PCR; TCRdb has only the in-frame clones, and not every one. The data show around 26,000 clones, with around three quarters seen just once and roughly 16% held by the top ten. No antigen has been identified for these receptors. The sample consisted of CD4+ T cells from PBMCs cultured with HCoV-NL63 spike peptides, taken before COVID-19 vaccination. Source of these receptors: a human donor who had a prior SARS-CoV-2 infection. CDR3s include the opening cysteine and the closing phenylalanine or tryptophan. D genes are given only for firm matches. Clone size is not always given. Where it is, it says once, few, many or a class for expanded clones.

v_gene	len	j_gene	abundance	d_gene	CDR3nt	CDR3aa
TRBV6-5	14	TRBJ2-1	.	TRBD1	TGTGCCAGCAGTAGGGACAGGGTTGGCAATGAGCAGTTCTTC	CASSRDRVGNEQFF
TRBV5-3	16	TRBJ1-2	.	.	TGTGCCAGAAGCCCACTGGGTGGGAGTATTAACTATGGCTACACCTTC	CARSPLGGSINYGYTF
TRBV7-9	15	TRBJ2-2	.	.	TGTGCCAGCAGCTGGCGACTTTCGAACACCGGGGAGCTGTTTTTT	CASSWRLSNTGELFF
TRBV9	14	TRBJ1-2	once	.	TGTGCCAGCAGCGTATCCCCACTGACAGATAGCTACACCTTC	CASSVSPLTDSYTF
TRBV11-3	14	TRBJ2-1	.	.	TGTGCCAGCAGCGGAGTGGCGGAGTACAATGAGCAGTTCTTC	CASSGVAEYNEQFF
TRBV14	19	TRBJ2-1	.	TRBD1	TGTGCCAGCAGCGAATCCTTACTGGACCACAGGGGCCCCTACAATGAGCAGTTCTTC	CASSESLLDHRGPYNEQFF
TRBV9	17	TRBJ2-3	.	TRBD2	TGTGCCAGCAGCAAAGGACTAGCGGGGGGATACACAGATACGCAGTATTTT	CASSKGLAGGYTDTQYF
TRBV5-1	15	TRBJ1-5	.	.	TGCGCCAGCAGCTTGGCTGGGGGCAGGCATCAGCCCCAGCATTTT	CASSLAGGRHQPQHF
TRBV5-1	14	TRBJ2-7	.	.	TGCGCCAGCAGCTCCAGGGTAAGTGCCTACGAGCAGTACTTC	CASSSRVSAYEQYF
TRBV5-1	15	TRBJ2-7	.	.	TGCGCCAGCAGCTTGTTTTTTGCCAGTCCCTACGAGCAGTACTTC	CASSLFFASPYEQYF
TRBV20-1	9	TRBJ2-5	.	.	TGCAGTGCCGGACGACCCCAGTACTTC	CSAGRPQYF
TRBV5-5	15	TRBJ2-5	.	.	TGTGCCAGCAGCCGTATTTTGAGCTTTCAAGAGACCCAGTACTTC	CASSRILSFQETQYF
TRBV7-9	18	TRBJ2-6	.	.	TGTGCCAGCAGCCCCGGGGACGGACACAACTCTGGGGCCAACGTCCTGACTTTC	CASSPGDGHNSGANVLTF
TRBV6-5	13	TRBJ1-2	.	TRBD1	TGTGCCAGCAGGAGACAGGGGTTCGACGGCTACACCTTC	CASRRQGFDGYTF
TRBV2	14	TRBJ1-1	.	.	TGTGCCAGCAGTGTAGAGAGGGTATCCACTGAAGCTTTCTTT	CASSVERVSTEAFF
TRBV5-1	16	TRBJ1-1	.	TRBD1	TGCGCCAGCAGCTTGGACCCTACAGGGGGCTACACTGAAGCTTTCTTT	CASSLDPTGGYTEAFF
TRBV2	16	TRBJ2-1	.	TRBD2	TGTGCCAGCAGGTCTGGACTAGCGGACGACTACAATGAGCAGTTCTTC	CASRSGLADDYNEQFF
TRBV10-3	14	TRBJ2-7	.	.	TGTGCCATCAGTGTGCGGGGTTCCTCCTACGAGCAGTACTTC	CAISVRGSSYEQYF
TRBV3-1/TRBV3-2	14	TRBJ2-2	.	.	TGTGCCAGCAGCCTCCAATGGTTCACCGGGGAGCTGTTTTTT	CASSLQWFTGELFF
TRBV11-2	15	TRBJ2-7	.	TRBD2	TGTGCCAGCAGCCGTCTAGCGGGAGGATCCTACGAGCAGTACTTC	CASSRLAGGSYEQYF
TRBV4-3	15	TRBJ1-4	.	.	TGCGCCAGCAGCCAAGATCCGGCAGAGAATGAGAAACTGTTTTTT	CASSQDPAENEKLFF
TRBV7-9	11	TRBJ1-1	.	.	TGTGCCAGCAGCTTAGGGCCAGGAGCTTTCTTT	CASSLGPGAFF
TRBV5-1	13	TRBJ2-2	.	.	TGCGCCAGCAGCTTGGATGGGACCGGGGAGCTGTTTTTT	CASSLDGTGELFF
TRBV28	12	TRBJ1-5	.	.	TGTGCCAGCAAAGAAGGCAATCAGCCCCAGCATTTT	CASKEGNQPQHF
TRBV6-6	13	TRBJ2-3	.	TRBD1	TGTGCCAGCAGCCCCAGGGGGACCGATACGCAGTATTTT	CASSPRGTDTQYF
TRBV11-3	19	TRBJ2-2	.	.	TGTGCCAGCAGCTTAGGCCCCGGACGGGGGGCGGGCGTCAGCGGGGAGCTGTTTTTT	CASSLGPGRGAGVSGELFF
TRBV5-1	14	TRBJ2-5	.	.	TGCGCCAGCAGCTTGTCGACGACGCAAGAGACCCAGTACTTC	CASSLSTTQETQYF
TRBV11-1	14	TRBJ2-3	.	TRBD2	TGTGCCAGCAGCCTCGAGCGGGAGATAGATACGCAGTATTTT	CASSLEREIDTQYF
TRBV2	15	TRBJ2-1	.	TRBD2	TGTGCCACAGGACTAGCGGATTTACGAGGCCATGAGCAGTTCTTC	CATGLADLRGHEQFF
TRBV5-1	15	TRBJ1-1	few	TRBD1	TGCGCCAGCAGCTTGGGACAGGGGGCTGAGACTGAAGCTTTCTTT	CASSLGQGAETEAFF
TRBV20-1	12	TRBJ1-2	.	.	TGCAGCGCTAGTCGGGGGGCGAATGGCTACACCTTC	CSASRGANGYTF
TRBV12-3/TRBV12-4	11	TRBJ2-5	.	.	TGTGCCAGCAGACAAACGGGGACCCAGTACTTC	CASRQTGTQYF
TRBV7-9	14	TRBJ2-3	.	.	TGTGCCAGCAGCTTAGACAGGAAAGGAGATACGCAGTATTTT	CASSLDRKGDTQYF
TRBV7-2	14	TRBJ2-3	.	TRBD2	TGTGCCAGCAGCTTTCAAGCGGGGTCAAATACGCAGTATTTT	CASSFQAGSNTQYF
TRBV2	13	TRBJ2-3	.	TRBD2	TGTGCCGCACTAGCGGGGGGGCCAGATACGCAGTATTTT	CAALAGGPDTQYF
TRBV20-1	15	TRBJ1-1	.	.	TGCAGTGCTAGTTCTTTGGGCAGCCCGCTTAGTGAAGCTTTCTTT	CSASSLGSPLSEAFF
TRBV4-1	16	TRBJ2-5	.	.	TGCGCCAGCAGCCAAGACATACAGGGGAGGGGAGAGACCCAGTACTTC	CASSQDIQGRGETQYF
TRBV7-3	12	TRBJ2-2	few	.	TGTGCCAGCAGCTCGAACACCGGGGAGCTGTTTTTT	CASSSNTGELFF
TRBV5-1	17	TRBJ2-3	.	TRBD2	TGCGCCAGCAGCTATCCGGGACTAGCGGGAGAGCGAGATACGCAGTATTTT	CASSYPGLAGERDTQYF